These 32 T cell receptor beta chains came from one sample sequenced in a study of blood T cells in healthy people across ages. Primers used in a second PCR of about 6 to 12 cycles were a sample-barcoded 5' primer and a J-beta primer mix. A single record per CDR3 protein comes from TCRdb applying MiXCR to the 5' RACE reads. The sample consists of roughly 1.5 million distinct CDR3 sequences, approximately 43% of them appearing once. Material for sequencing was blood. These TCRs come from a woman between 18 and 29 years old in good health.

This chain joins TRBV20-1 and TRBJ2-1; no clear D gene. V lost 5 bases and J lost 1, with 15 bases in between. Looked up from germline, CDR1 is DFQATT and CDR2 is SNEGSKA (reference sequence). The CDR3 covers 15 residues. CDR3 in amino acids: CSAGSWITSYNEQFF. CDR3 DNA: TGCAGTGCTGGTTCCTGGATTACTTCCTACAATGAGCAGTTCTTC.

This sequence joins TRBV20-1 and TRBJ2-1, with D tentatively TRBD2 (7 bases). This CDR3 comprises 16 residues. Trimming removed 0 bases at V and 2 bases at J, with 14 bases between. The germline V gene has CDR1 DFQATT and CDR2 SNEGSKA (reference sequence). Written as DNA, the CDR3 is TGCAGTGCTAGAGATGCGAGGGGGGGCCCCTACAATGAGCAGTTCTTC. Its translation: CSARDARGGPYNEQFF.

There are many counts of this clonotype. V gene TRBV6-6 combines with J gene TRBJ1-2, with 7 bases matching TRBD1. Germline V gene data show CDR1 as MNHNY and CDR2 as SVGAGI (reference sequence). This CDR3 contains 13 residues. The V and J ends lost 5 bases and 2 bases, in that order; junction bases with no gene match: 2. CDR3 protein: CASSGDRNYGYTF. In nucleotides, the CDR3 is TGTGCCAGCAGTGGGGACAGAAACTATGGCTACACCTTC.

The rearrangement links TRBV6-1 to TRBJ2-7; 13 nucleotides line up with TRBD2. There are 16 residues in the CDR3. V trimming: 6 bases; J trimming: 3 bases; junction bases outside the gene matches: 8. Germline V CDR1 and CDR2: MNHNS, SASEGT. The CDR3 nucleotides are TGTGCCAGCAGCCCACCGGGACTAGCGGGATTCTACGAGCAGTACTTC. This codes for CASSPPGLAGFYEQYF.

This clonotype was observed a few times. CDR3 sequence: CASSVGAGGSGTDTQYF. For the CDR3, the DNA is TGTGCCAGCAGCGTAGGGGCGGGAGGCTCAGGCACAGATACGCAGTATTTT. The genes are TRBV9 and TRBJ2-3, with 8 nucleotides matching TRBD2. This CDR3 is built from 17 residues. Losses at the gene ends were 0 bases for V and 1 base for J; bases not matched to a gene: 7. Per the germline V gene, CDR1 is SGDLS and CDR2 is YYNGEE.

V gene TRBV10-3 combines with J gene TRBJ1-1; D remains ambiguous. This CDR3 comprises 13 residues. V was shortened by 4 bases and J by 1 base, with 7 bases between the two germline ends. Germline lookup yields CDR1 ENHRY and CDR2 SYGVKD. Written as DNA, the CDR3 is TGTGCCATCAGTGGTCAGCAGAACACTGAAGCTTTCTTT. This encodes CAISGQQNTEAFF.

This clonotype was recorded at least ten times. The chain carries TRBV20-1 and TRBJ2-7; D is perhaps TRBD1 (6 bases). This CDR3 has 13 amino acids. Between the trimmed V and J ends, which lost 8 bases and 6 bases, there was a span of 20 bases. The germline CDR1 and CDR2 sequences are DFQATT and SNEGSKA (reference sequence). CDR3 in amino acids: CSWLTGGLLEQYF. Here the CDR3 DNA reads TGCAGTTGGTTGACAGGCGGCCTTCTCGAGCAGTACTTC.

This clonotype was seen more than once but under ten times. The gene calls are TRBV20-1 and TRBJ2-3; D unresolved. Germline lookup yields CDR1 DFQATT and CDR2 SNEGSKA (reference sequence). The CDR3 consists of 14 residues. Trimming took 0 bases from V and 0 from J, leaving 7 bases between them. In DNA form, the CDR3 reads TGCAGTGCTAGAGAAGCGCAGAGCACAGATACGCAGTATTTT. Amino acids: CSAREAQSTDTQYF.

The chain couples TRBV12-3 or TRBV12-4 to TRBJ2-4; D is perhaps TRBD1 (6 bases). Trimming removed 6 bases from V and 7 bases from J, with 16 bases in between. The CDR3 is 14 residues long. CDR3 DNA: TGTGCCAGCAGCCCAGGCCAAAGGGGGAACATTCAGTACTTC. Protein sequence: CASSPGQRGNIQYF.

The CDR3 reads CASSNGLAKETQYF. DNA for the CDR3: TGTGCCAGCTCGAACGGACTAGCCAAAGAGACCCAGTACTTC. The chain carries TRBV18 and TRBJ2-5, with 8 bases lining up with TRBD2. The CDR3 spans 14 residues. CDR1 and CDR2 from the germline V gene are KGHSH and LQKENI. Trimming cost V 6 bases and J 3 bases; bases outside gene matches: 6.

This clonotype showed up just a few times. The chain couples TRBV27 to TRBJ2-1, with 9 bases identical to TRBD2. The V segment lost 5 bases and the J segment 5 bases; nucleotides outside the gene matches: 10. This CDR3 has 16 amino acids. Germline V gene sequence: CDR1 MNHEY, CDR2 SMNVEV (reference sequence). The CDR3 here is CASSISGGRLHNEQFF. CDR3 DNA sequence: TGTGCCAGCAGTATAAGCGGGGGGAGACTACACAATGAGCAGTTCTTC.

This clonotype was counted only a few times. V usage is TRBV5-6 and J usage is TRBJ2-1; either TRBD1 or TRBD2 may supply D (5 bases each). Germline CDR1 SGHDT, CDR2 YYEEEE. Deletions cut 0 bases from V and 2 bases from J, with 12 bases between. The CDR3 is 16 amino acids. CDR3: CASSLGGRPTYNEQFF. The CDR3 DNA is TGTGCCAGCAGCTTGGGGGGACGCCCTACCTACAATGAGCAGTTCTTC. Using reference TRBV5-6 and TRBJ2-1 for the parts outside the CDR3, the full variable domain is DAGVTQSPTHLIKTRGQQVTLRCSPKSGHDTVSWYQQALGQGPQFIFQYYEEEERQRGNFPDRFSGHQFPNYSSELNVNALLLGDSALYLCASSLGGRPTYNEQFFGPGTRLTVL.

This clonotype has only a few counts. The chain links TRBV3-1 to TRBJ2-7; D possibly corresponds to TRBD2 (6 bases). This CDR3 region has 15 residues. Germline V gene data show CDR1 as LGHDT and CDR2 as YNNKEL (reference sequence). Trimming took off 2 bases at V and 7 bases at J, with 18 bases between the two ends. The CDR3: CASSQSEGLLREQYF. The CDR3 DNA reads as TGTGCCAGCAGCCAATCGGAGGGCCTTCTTAGGGAGCAGTACTTC.

This clonotype was detected only a few times. V and J are TRBV9 and TRBJ2-1; 12 bases are a match to TRBD2. The length of the CDR3 is 14 residues. Germline CDR1 SGDLS, CDR2 YYNGEE. The V and J ends lost 0 bases and 10 bases, in that order; junction bases with no gene match: 2. The CDR3 sequence: CASSVGLAGEEQFF. CDR3 sequence (DNA): TGTGCCAGCAGCGTAGGACTAGCGGGAGAAGAGCAGTTCTTC.

This clonotype was counted ten times or more. CDR3 nucleotides: TGTGCCAGCAGGCAGGAGACAGATACGCAGTATTTT. This sequence encodes CASRQETDTQYF. V is TRBV12-3 or TRBV12-4 and J is TRBJ2-3; D is unresolved. Trimming removed 6 bases from V and 3 bases from J, with 7 bases in between. The CDR3 runs to 12 residues.

There are a few counts of this clonotype. The chain joins TRBV29-1 to TRBJ2-7, with D possibly being TRBD2 (7 bases). Per the germline V gene, CDR1 is SQVTM and CDR2 is ANQGSEA. The V and J ends lost 6 bases and 5 bases respectively, with 17 bases between them. The length of the CDR3 is 13 residues. The CDR3 DNA reads TGCAGCGTGCGGGGGCTAGCTCTCCACGAGCAGTACTTC. Encoded protein: CSVRGLALHEQYF.

The chain recombines TRBV4-2 with TRBJ2-7, with D unclear. The V end lost 5 bases, the J end lost 4 bases, and 15 bases lay between the germline ends. Germline V gives CDR1 LGHNA, CDR2 YNFKEQ. The CDR3 sequence is 14 residues long. The CDR3 is CASSERATLYEQYF. The CDR3 bases are TGTGCCAGCAGCGAGCGAGCTACTTTATACGAGCAGTACTTC.

The J gene is TRBJ1-1, the V gene TRBV20-1; possibly TRBD1 for D (6 bases). This CDR3 region has 11 residues. Germline lookup yields CDR1 DFQATT and CDR2 SNEGSKA (reference sequence). Trimming left V 3 bases short and J 10 bases short, with 12 bases between. CDR3 protein: CSASSRGVAFF. The CDR3 DNA follows: TGCAGTGCTAGCTCCAGGGGTGTAGCTTTCTTT.

The rearrangement links TRBV7-2 to TRBJ2-1, with TRBD2 matching over 7 bases. Germline V gene data show CDR1 as SGHTA and CDR2 as FQGNSA. The CDR3 has 14 amino acids. The V segment lost 2 bases and the J segment 7 bases; nucleotides outside the gene matches: 5. CDR3 DNA sequence: TGTGCCAGCAGCTTAATGGGGGGGTGGAATGAGCAGTTCTTC. Amino acid sequence: CASSLMGGWNEQFF.

V gene TRBV14 combines with J gene TRBJ2-1; weak D call: TRBD2 (6 bases). CDR3 length equals 15 residues. V was cut by 4 bases and J by 1 base, with 11 bases left in between. The V gene's germline CDR1 is SGHDN and CDR2 FVKESK. The CDR3 coding sequence is TGTGCCAGCAGCCCTGCGGGGCGTTCCTACAATGAGCAGTTCTTC. Translation gives CASSPAGRSYNEQFF.

This clonotype has just a few counts. J is TRBJ2-1 and V is TRBV6-5; the D gene is possibly TRBD2 (5 bases). Germline CDR1 MNHEY, CDR2 SVGAGI. V lost 4 bases, J lost 3 bases, and 10 bases lay in between. CDR3 length: 14 residues. The CDR3 loop is CASSSSGNYNEQFF. The CDR3 nucleotides read TGTGCCAGCAGTTCAAGCGGAAACTACAATGAGCAGTTCTTC.

The chain combines TRBV3-1 with TRBJ1-4; TRBD1 matches at 7 bases. With V trimmed by 1 base and J by 8 bases, 7 bases remained unmatched. This CDR3 has 15 residues. From germline, CDR1 is LGHDT and CDR2 YNNKEL (reference sequence). As DNA, the CDR3 is TGTGCCAGCAGCCAAGTAAACAGGGGAGGGGAAAAACTGTTTTTT. Translation: CASSQVNRGGEKLFF.

At least ten counts were recorded for this clonotype. One junction end does not reproduce the germline sequence, and a read error may be involved. This chain joins TRBV4-2 and TRBJ2-3; D not certain. The CDR3 totals 13 residues. CDR1 LGHNA and CDR2 YNFKEQ come from the germline V gene. CDR3 DNA sequence: TGCGCCAGCAGCCAACCAGACACAGATACGCAGTATTTT. Translation: CASSQPDTDTQYF.

CDR3 in amino acids: CASSLRPKETQYF. Written as DNA, the CDR3 is TGTGCCAGCAGTTTAAGACCGAAAGAGACCCAGTACTTC. V and J are TRBV12-3 or TRBV12-4 and TRBJ2-5; D gene uncertain. The CDR3 runs 13 residues. The germline V and J ends were trimmed by 2 bases and 3 bases, with 7 bases remaining between them.

This clonotype was seen just once. The chain joins TRBV20-1 to TRBJ2-1; 8 bases align to TRBD2. Germline trimming cut 3 bases from V and 3 bases from J; bases unmatched to any gene: 10. The CDR3 covers 16 residues. Germline-derived CDR1 and CDR2 are DFQATT and SNEGSKA (reference sequence). CDR3 sequence (DNA): TGCAGTGCTAGGGCACGATCCGGGACTAGCTACAATGAGCAGTTCTTC. This sequence encodes CSARARSGTSYNEQFF.

This clonotype showed up many times. This chain uses TRBV7-9 with TRBJ1-2; TRBD1 matches at 9 bases. J lost 0 bases, V lost 1 base, and 0 bases had no gene match. The V gene's germline CDR1 is SEHNR and CDR2 FQNEAQ (reference sequence). The CDR3 has 15 residues. The CDR3 DNA reads as TGTGCCAGCAGCTTAGGGGACAGGGCTAACTATGGCTACACCTTC. Amino acids: CASSLGDRANYGYTF.

There are a few counts of this clonotype. V gene TRBV12-3 or TRBV12-4 combines with J gene TRBJ2-6; no definite D call. The ends were cut back, 2 bases at V and 0 bases at J, with 8 bases in the middle. This CDR3 is built from 16 residues. CDR3 loop: CASSLLGFSGANVLTF. The CDR3 DNA reads as TGTGCCAGCAGTTTACTGGGGTTCTCTGGGGCCAACGTCCTGACTTTC.

The chain is built from TRBV4-1 and TRBJ1-4; TRBD1 matches at 8 bases. CDR3 size: 13 residues. V dropped 6 bases and J dropped 5; count of bases not matched to a gene: 2. Per the germline V gene, CDR1 is MGHRA and CDR2 is YSYEKL. The CDR3 reads CASRPGGNEKLFF. CDR3 in DNA: TGCGCCAGCAGGCCAGGGGGCAATGAAAAACTGTTTTTT.

The chain carries TRBV7-6 and TRBJ2-1, with TRBD2 identical over 9 bases. The CDR3 runs to 19 residues. Looked up from germline, CDR1 is SGHVS and CDR2 is FNYEAQ. J lost 0 bases, V lost 0 bases, and 9 bases had no gene match. CDR3 in DNA: TGTGCCAGCAGCTTAGCAAGAACTAGCGGGCGGAGCTCCTACAATGAGCAGTTCTTC. It specifies CASSLARTSGRSSYNEQFF. The full variable domain, its missing parts supplied by reference TRBV7-6 and TRBJ2-1, is GAGVSQSPRYKVTKRGQDVALRCDPISGHVSLYWYRQALGQGPEFLTYFNYEAQQDKSGLPNDRFSAERPEGSISTLTIQRTEQRDSAMYRCASSLARTSGRSSYNEQFFGPGTRLTVL.

This chain joins TRBV12-3 or TRBV12-4 and TRBJ2-4; TRBD2 is a possible D gene (5 bases). Trimming cost V 2 bases and J 8 bases, with 16 bases left between them. CDR3 length: 15 residues. DNA for the CDR3: TGTGCCAGCAGTTTATCGAGGGAACGGAGGCACATTCAGTACTTC. Encoded protein: CASSLSRERRHIQYF.

The chain has TRBV20-1 and TRBJ2-1; 9 bases agree with TRBD2. The J call may be mistaken, given a closer DNA end match to TRBJ2-7. CDR3 length: 14 amino acids. Looked up from germline, CDR1 is DFQATT and CDR2 is SNEGSKA (reference sequence). The CDR3, as DNA: TGCAGTGCTGCTCGGGCGGGGGGGTACAATGAGCAGTACTTC. Translated, it gives CSAARAGGYNEQYF.

Details on this clonotype: The junction does not match germline at one end; this may be a read error. This chain links TRBV12-3 or TRBV12-4 with TRBJ2-3; no clear D. This CDR3 has 11 residues. In DNA form, the CDR3 reads TGTGCCAGCGGGCGCACAGATGCGCAGTATTTT. This codes for CASGRTDAQYF.